What follows are 10 T cell receptor beta chains derived from one specimen sequenced in a study of T cells expressing NK-cell markers. TCRdb reworked the 5' RACE reads into one entry per CDR3 protein, no DNA. Listed are under 35,000 distinct CDR3 sequences; over 50% falls within the top ten. Sequencing used blood T cells: a sorted CD56 or NKG2C T cell subset, CD4+ or CD8+ T cells, or bulk PBMC T cells (not recorded which). The source of these receptors is a woman aged 18 to 75 in good health.

The V gene is TRBV7-9, the J gene TRBJ2-7; TCRdb outputs TRBD2, but without DNA this stays unchecked. Germline V gene data show CDR1 as SEHNR and CDR2 as FQNEAQ (reference sequence). The CDR3 consists of 13 residues. This CDR3 reads CASSPPARTEQYF.

The chain couples TRBV6-5 to TRBJ2-1; TCRdb designates TRBD1, a call that cannot be tested without DNA. The CDR3 contains 12 residues. CDR1 is MNHEY and CDR2 is SVGAGI in the germline V gene. CDR3 in amino acids: CASSRDYNEQFF.

The chain has TRBV5-1 and TRBJ2-7; TCRdb outputs TRBD2, but without DNA this stays unchecked. The CDR3 runs 14 residues. Germline lookup yields CDR1 SGHRS and CDR2 YFSETQ. CDR3 in amino acids: CASKVAGGLLEQYF.

This chain connects TRBV4-2 to TRBJ1-5; TCRdb lists TRBD1, though no DNA is available to test this call. The CDR3 has 15 residues. CDR1 is LGHNA, CDR2 YNFKEQ, per germline. CDR3 region: CASSQEVNRVQPQHF.

This rearrangement joins TRBV9 to TRBJ2-3; TCRdb outputs TRBD2, but without DNA this stays unchecked. Germline CDR1 SGDLS, CDR2 YYNGEE. The CDR3 totals 16 residues. The CDR3 is CASSVGAGGFTDTQYF.

The chain combines TRBV20-1 with TRBJ1-2; TCRdb picks TRBD1, but there is no DNA to check that call. Germline CDR1 is DFQATT and CDR2 is SNEGSKA (reference sequence). This CDR3 comprises 15 residues. The chain's CDR3 is CSARETGNPLGGYTF.

This rearrangement joins TRBV7-9 to TRBJ1-1. Germline V lookup: CDR1 SEHNR, CDR2 FQNEAQ (reference sequence). The CDR3 sequence is 15 residues long. This chain's CDR3 is CASSLVAGPNTEAFF.

This chain uses TRBV25-1 with TRBJ1-4; TCRdb names TRBD1, which stays unverified in the absence of DNA. Germline CDR1 is MGHDK and CDR2 is SYGVNS. The CDR3 has 15 amino acids. CDR3 sequence: CASSETGGTNEKLFF.

The chain couples TRBV29-1 to TRBJ2-5; the D gene TCRdb calls, TRBD2, cannot be checked with no DNA. There are 14 residues in the CDR3. Germline CDR1 reads SQVTM; CDR2 reads ANQGSEA. This chain's CDR3 is CSVESDFLQETQYF.

This sequence joins TRBV20-1 and TRBJ2-5. The CDR3 runs to 14 residues. Germline V gene lookup returns CDR1 DFQATT and CDR2 SNEGSKA (reference sequence). The chain's CDR3 is CSARDFRTQETQYF.